The T cell receptor beta chain described here comes from a study of Graves' ophthalmopathy and Graves' hyperthyroidism. CDR1 SQVTM and CDR2 ANQGSEA come from the germline V gene. The CDR3 is made up of 17 amino acids. The V and J ends lost 0 bases and 0 bases respectively, with 18 bases between them. The hyperthyroidism patients, aged 18 to 65, had been newly diagnosed, with under 2 months' duration. Pregnant or lactating patients and those with other autoimmune diseases or uncontrolled infections were excluded. Study results and caveats: Distinction of ophthalmopathy from stable hyperthyroidism by a 13-signature model reached approximately 88% sensitivity and 75% to 84% specificity.

This clonotype appeared many times. What it recognizes is unknown. Amplified TCR beta CDR3 regions were obtained using RNA transcripts as template. RT-PCR with HTBI primers came first, then second-round multiplex PCR. MiXCR was run by TCRdb on the multiplex PCR reads, yielding one entry per CDR3 protein. The table records around 1.1 million distinct CDR3 sequences, around a third of them present only once. The receptor comes from an adult man with Graves' hyperthyroidism. The chain carries TRBV29-1 and TRBJ2-7; D perhaps matches TRBD2 (6 bases). Sequenced input: peripheral blood or thyroid tissue (not recorded which). CDR3 amino acids: CSVEDGGGSTSSYEQYF. The CDR3 DNA follows: TGCAGCGTTGAAGACGGGGGTGGTAGCACAAGCTCCTACGAGCAGTACTTC.